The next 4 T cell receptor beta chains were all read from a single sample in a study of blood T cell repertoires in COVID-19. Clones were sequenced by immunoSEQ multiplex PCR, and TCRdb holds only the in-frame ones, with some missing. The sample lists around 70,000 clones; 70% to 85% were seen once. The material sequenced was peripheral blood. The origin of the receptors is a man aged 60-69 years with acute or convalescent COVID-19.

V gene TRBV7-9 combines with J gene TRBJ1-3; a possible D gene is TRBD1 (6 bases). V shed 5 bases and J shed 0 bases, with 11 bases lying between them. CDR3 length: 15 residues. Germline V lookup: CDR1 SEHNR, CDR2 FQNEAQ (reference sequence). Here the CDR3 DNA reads TGTGCCAGCAGCCCCCCGGACAGCTCTGGAAACACCATATATTTT. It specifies CASSPPDSSGNTIYF.

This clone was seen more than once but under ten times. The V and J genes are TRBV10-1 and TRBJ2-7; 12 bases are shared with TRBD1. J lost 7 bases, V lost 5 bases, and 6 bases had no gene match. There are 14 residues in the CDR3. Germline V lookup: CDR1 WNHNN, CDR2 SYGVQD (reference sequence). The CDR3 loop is CASSLGQGAWEQYV. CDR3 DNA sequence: TGCGCCAGCAGTTTGGGACAGGGGGCGTGGGAGCAGTACGTC.

CDR3 residues: CASSIGRFNQPQHF. The CDR3 DNA follows: TGTGCCAGTAGTATCGGCAGGTTCAATCAGCCCCAGCATTTT. This chain joins TRBV19 and TRBJ1-5; D is unclear. The germline gives CDR1 LNHDA, CDR2 SQIVND (reference sequence). The CDR3 is made up of 14 amino acids. The V gene lost 3 bases and the J gene lost 3 bases, with 9 bases spanning the gap.

The CDR3 DNA reads TGCAGCGTTGACGGTGGCTACACCTTC. Residues: CSVDGGYTF. V and J are TRBV29-1 and TRBJ1-2; no clear D. The CDR3 length is 9 residues. Looked up from germline, CDR1 is SQVTM and CDR2 is ANQGSEA. Trimming took 3 bases from V and 7 from J, leaving 3 bases between them.